This TCR beta chain was captured in a study of T cells in Graves' hyperthyroidism and ophthalmopathy. Newly diagnosed patients aged 18 to 65 had hyperthyroidism of under 2 months' duration. The study collected blood at first hyperthyroidism diagnosis, before any ophthalmopathy symptoms arose. There are 14 residues in the CDR3. Looked up from germline, CDR1 is SGHRS and CDR2 is YFSETQ. Losses at the gene ends were 4 bases for V and 8 bases for J; bases not matched to a gene: 11. This clonotype has only a few counts. There were TCR beta CDR3 regions amplified from RNA transcripts. The HTBI primer set served for first-round RT-PCR of the TCR CDR3. Each CDR3 protein is one row after TCRdb ran MiXCR on the multiplex PCR reads. The sample shows 550,000 to 850,000 distinct CDR3 sequences, over 15% of them seen only once.

This clonotype was obtained from a woman aged 50 to 65 with Graves' hyperthyroidism that later progressed to Graves' ophthalmopathy. The J gene is TRBJ1-2, the V gene TRBV5-1; 7 bases align to TRBD1. Specimen: blood. In nucleotides, the CDR3 is TGCGCCAGCAGCCTACAATGGGACAGCGGCGGCTACACCTTC. It codes for CASSLQWDSGGYTF.